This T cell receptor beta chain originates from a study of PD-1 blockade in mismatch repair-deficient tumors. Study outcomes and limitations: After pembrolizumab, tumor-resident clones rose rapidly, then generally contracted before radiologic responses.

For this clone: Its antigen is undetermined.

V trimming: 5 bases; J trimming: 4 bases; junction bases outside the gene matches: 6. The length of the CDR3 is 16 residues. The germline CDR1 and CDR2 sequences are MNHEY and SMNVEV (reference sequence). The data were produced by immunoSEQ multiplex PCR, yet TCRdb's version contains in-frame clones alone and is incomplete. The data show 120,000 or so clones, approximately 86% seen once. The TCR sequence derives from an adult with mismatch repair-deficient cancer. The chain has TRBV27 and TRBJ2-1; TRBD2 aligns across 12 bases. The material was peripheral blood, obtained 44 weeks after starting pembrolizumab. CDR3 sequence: CASSKGTSGLYNEQFF. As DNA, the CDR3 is TGTGCCAGCAGTAAGGGGACTAGCGGGCTGTACAATGAGCAGTTCTTC.